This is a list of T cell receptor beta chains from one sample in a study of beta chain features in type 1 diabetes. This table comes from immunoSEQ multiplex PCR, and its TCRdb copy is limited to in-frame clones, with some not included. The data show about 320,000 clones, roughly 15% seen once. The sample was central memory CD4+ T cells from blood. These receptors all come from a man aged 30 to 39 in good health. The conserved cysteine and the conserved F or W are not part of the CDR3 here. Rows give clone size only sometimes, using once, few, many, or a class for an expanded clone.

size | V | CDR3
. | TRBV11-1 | ASSSPGQGIDTQY
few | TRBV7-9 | ASSSSGTSNEQF
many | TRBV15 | ATSSRTSLGGNEQF
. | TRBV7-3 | ASSSAGTPPPGGYT
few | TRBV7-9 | ASSLYFRDWDTQY
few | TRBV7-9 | ASSFSGTKGFAF
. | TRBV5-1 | ASSLVAGGSYNEQF
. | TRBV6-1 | ASSLDFYGYT
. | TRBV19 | ASSRTNTGELF
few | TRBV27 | ASSFVGLTPGELF
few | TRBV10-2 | ASSEFGLENEKLF
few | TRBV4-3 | ASSQSAFSGNTIY
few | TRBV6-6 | ARLVHNQPQH
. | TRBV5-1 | ASSFQTGTTQETQY
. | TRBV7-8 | ASSLVVGAPGEKLF
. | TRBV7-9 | ASSPEHQETQY
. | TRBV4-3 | ASSQDSTDTQY
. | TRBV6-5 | ASSEQGALSGYT
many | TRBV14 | ASSQQGTEQF
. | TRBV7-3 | ASSRGLAGPTDTQY
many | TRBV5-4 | ASSGGQRRSTDTQY
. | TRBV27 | ATYRADTQY
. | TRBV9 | ASSRFGALMQASKNTEAF
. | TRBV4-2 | ASSPDYGSWQADLKLF
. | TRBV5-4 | ASSQEGANGYT
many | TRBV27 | ASSPGQGGNQPQH
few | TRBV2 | ASSGLNNEQF
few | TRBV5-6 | ASSLGLAGYTDTQY
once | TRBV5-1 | ASSTGGLSGYGYT
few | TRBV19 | ASSIAGTSSARDEQF
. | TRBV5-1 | ASSLVSSGGELF
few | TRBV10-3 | AIRERGAYEQY
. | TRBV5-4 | ASSRQGANYEQY
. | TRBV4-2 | ASSQEYGGDQETQY
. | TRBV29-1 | SVEEGGTQY
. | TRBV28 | ASSSPNQPQH
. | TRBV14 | ASSQDLGSSYNEQF
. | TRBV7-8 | ASSLASWGAGDNEQF
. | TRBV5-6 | ASSWAGETYGYT
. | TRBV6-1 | ASSEKSGIYEQY
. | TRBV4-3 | ASSQRKDFPNQPQH
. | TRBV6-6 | ASSWVNGGETQY
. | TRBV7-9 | ASSRDRVPQSEKLF
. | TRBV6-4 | ASSFGLANIQY
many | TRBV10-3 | AISEDTDEQF
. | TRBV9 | ASSVGAGLTDTQY
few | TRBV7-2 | ASSPTPNSPLH
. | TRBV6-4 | ASSQTRGAEAF
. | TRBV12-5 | ASGLGPPGLAGVKADTQY
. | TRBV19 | ASCNSYNEQF
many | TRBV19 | ASSIRAVHEKLF
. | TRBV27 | ASSPQANNQPQH
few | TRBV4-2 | ASSGGTGDNQPQH
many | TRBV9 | ASREDTNYGYT
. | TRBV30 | AWRGGSGSYETQY
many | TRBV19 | ASSMSPVYGANVLT
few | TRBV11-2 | ASSLSGTGGT
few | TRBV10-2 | ASLLAGADTQY
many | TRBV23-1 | ASSQGWNVTDTQY
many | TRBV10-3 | ATEGLQNNEQF